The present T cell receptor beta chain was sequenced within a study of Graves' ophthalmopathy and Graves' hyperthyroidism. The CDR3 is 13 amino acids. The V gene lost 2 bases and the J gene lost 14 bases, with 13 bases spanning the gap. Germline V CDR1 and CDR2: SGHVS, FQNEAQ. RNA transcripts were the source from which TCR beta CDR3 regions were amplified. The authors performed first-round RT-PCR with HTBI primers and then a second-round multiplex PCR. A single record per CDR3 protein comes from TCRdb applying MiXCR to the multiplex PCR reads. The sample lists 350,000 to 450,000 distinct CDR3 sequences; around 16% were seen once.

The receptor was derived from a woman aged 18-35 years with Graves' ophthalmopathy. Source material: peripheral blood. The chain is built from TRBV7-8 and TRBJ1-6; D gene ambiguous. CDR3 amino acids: CASSLTLLSTLHF. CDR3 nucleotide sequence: TGTGCCAGCAGCTTAACCCTGTTGTCCACCCTCCACTTT.